This is a list of T cell receptor beta chains from one sample in a study of Ad26.COV2.S vaccination and SARS-CoV-2 variants. The method was immunoSEQ multiplex PCR; TCRdb's version includes in-frame clones alone and lacks a portion of them. The data hold some 39,000 clones, with roughly 80% observed a single time. The input for sequencing was peripheral blood, taken after recovery from COVID-19. The receptors originated from a human donor who had recovered from COVID-19. CDR3s include the opening cysteine and the closing phenylalanine or tryptophan. Fields, in order: J gene, CDR3 length, V gene, CDR3 protein.

TRBJ2-1 16 TRBV4-2 CASSQEPSGSYNEQFF
TRBJ2-1 13 TRBV14 CASSQGGWGGEFF
TRBJ2-1 13 TRBV13 CASRESGHNEQFF
TRBJ2-7 15 TRBV27 CASSLFLDRDYEQYF
TRBJ1-2 14 TRBV6-6 CASSYHTGGDGYTF
TRBJ1-3 16 TRBV6-2/TRBV6-3 CASSYAGASSGNTIYF
TRBJ2-3 18 TRBV4-2 CASSQEGNEGPSTDTQYF
TRBJ2-3 14 TRBV5-1 CASSPGGAEDTQYF
TRBJ1-1 16 TRBV7-8 CASSHLMGGLNTEAFF
TRBJ1-1 13 TRBV6-6 CASSSTGGTEAFF
TRBJ2-7 16 TRBV21-1 CASSKEPETVAYEQYF
TRBJ1-1 16 TRBV5-1 CASSSFGLGRNTEAFF
TRBJ2-2 10 TRBV25-1 CASSSGELFF
TRBJ1-1 15 TRBV5-1 CASSLVARMDTEAFF
TRBJ2-5 15 TRBV5-4 CASSQDRGGGETQYF
TRBJ2-3 12 TRBV5-8 CASSFITDTQYF
TRBJ1-1 15 TRBV9 CASSVQTGVNTEAFF
TRBJ2-2 17 TRBV12-5 CASGRRGEGAPSGELFF
TRBJ2-5 15 TRBV2 CASRLGTSVRETQYF
TRBJ1-5 15 TRBV11-2 CASSLEGYGNQPQHF
TRBJ1-5 14 TRBV18 CASSPGDSNQPQHF
TRBJ1-1 13 TRBV12-5 CASGFEGNTEAFF
TRBJ2-6 16 TRBV19 CASSIYLGSGANVLTF
TRBJ1-1 12 TRBV5-1 CASSFPAGEAFF
TRBJ1-2 14 TRBV5-1 CASRKGQGADGYTF
TRBJ1-1 14 TRBV25-1 CASSDVSARTEAFF
TRBJ2-1 12 TRBV7-9 CASSLVYGEQFF
TRBJ1-5 14 TRBV12-5 CASGFGQGHQPQHF
TRBJ2-1 15 TRBV7-2 CASSLYLAGSNEQFF
TRBJ2-1 15 TRBV7-9 CASSLMSWGFHEQFF
TRBJ2-1 14 TRBV24-1 CATSDSGGYNEQFF
TRBJ2-2 15 TRBV3-1/TRBV3-2 CASSPLVIWEGELFF
TRBJ2-3 17 TRBV5-5 CASSWGAGLEKGERQYF
TRBJ1-2 13 TRBV10-2 CASSETGNYGYTF
TRBJ1-2 19 TRBV4-1 CASSHTRRGGTSLSYGYTF
TRBJ2-2 16 TRBV9 CASSVREGANTGELFF
TRBJ2-1 15 TRBV18 CASSSGLAEYNEQFF
TRBJ2-7 13 TRBV6-5 CASSSDSIYEQYF
TRBJ2-5 13 TRBV3-1/TRBV3-2 CASSPPPRGTQYF
TRBJ2-5 15 TRBV10-1 CASSPEGPGGETQYF
TRBJ2-3 13 TRBV20-1 CSDGDRHGDTQYF
TRBJ1-2 15 TRBV19 CASTKGQGYSLGYTF
TRBJ2-3 13 TRBV15 CATSRIGLDTQYF
TRBJ2-3 11 TRBV7-8 CASSPTNTQYF
TRBJ1-5 15 TRBV6-6 CASSYSNPGGDPQHF
TRBJ2-7 15 TRBV10-3 CAIRQGTAGFGEQYF
TRBJ1-2 14 TRBV19 CASSTRDRGLSYTF
TRBJ1-2 16 TRBV28 CASSLPQTGNSLGYTF
TRBJ1-3 17 TRBV25-1 CASGGGRFEAGRNTIYF
TRBJ1-1 15 TRBV24-1 CATSDPRTGDTEAFF
TRBJ2-7 15 TRBV5-5 CASVVIGQGDGEQYF
TRBJ2-3 16 TRBV5-1 CASSLVGPVSTDTQYF